The clone carrying this T cell receptor beta chain was seen more than once but under ten times. Its target is unknown. CDR3 size: 16 residues. Looked up from germline, CDR1 is SGDLS and CDR2 is YYNGEE. V shed 3 bases and J 1 base; nucleotides not matched to a gene: 6. One entry per CDR3 protein, called by TCRdb with MiXCR from the 5' RACE reads. The table shows around 370,000 distinct CDR3 sequences, with more than 20% occurring only once. The sample belongs to a study of T-cell memory formation after mild COVID-19. Study-wide points: Clones that got smaller from day 15 to 85 had even CD4/CD8, while clones growing later tipped toward CD4+.

The J gene is TRBJ2-5, the V gene TRBV9, with 10 positions matching TRBD1. The TCR originated in an adult woman who had mild COVID-19 (a few samples of this study predate the infection). Cell type and time point are not known. The sample comprised PBMCs or a T cell subset sorted from them (not recorded which). The CDR3, as DNA: TGTGCCAGCAGCGAAGGAGGGACAGGGGTCCAAGAGACCCAGTACTTC. This encodes CASSEGGTGVQETQYF.